This T cell receptor beta chain was captured by sequencing in a study of Graves' ophthalmopathy and Graves' hyperthyroidism. The CDR3 has 14 amino acids. CDR1 is WSHSY and CDR2 is SAAADI in the germline V gene. Trimming removed 8 bases from V and 6 bases from J; junction bases left unmatched: 7. Turning to this clonotype: Its antigen is currently unknown.

RNA transcripts were the source from which TCR beta CDR3 regions were amplified. Investigators did first-round RT-PCR with HTBI primers, then second-round multiplex PCR. TCRdb analysed the multiplex PCR reads with MiXCR anew, one entry per CDR3 protein. Of 230,000 or so distinct CDR3 sequences in the sample, about 47% are singletons; the top ten hold around half. Study-wide results and limits: Between ophthalmopathy and stable hyperthyroidism, a 13-signature model drew a separation with roughly 85% sensitivity and approximately 81% specificity.

What was sequenced was peripheral blood. This TCR was sampled from an adult man with Graves' ophthalmopathy. The gene calls are TRBV10-2 and TRBJ2-2, with TRBD1 matching over 9 bases. The CDR3 sequence: CASSWTGAPGELFF. The CDR3 DNA reads TGCGCCAGCTCCTGGACAGGGGCACCCGGGGAGCTGTTTTTT.